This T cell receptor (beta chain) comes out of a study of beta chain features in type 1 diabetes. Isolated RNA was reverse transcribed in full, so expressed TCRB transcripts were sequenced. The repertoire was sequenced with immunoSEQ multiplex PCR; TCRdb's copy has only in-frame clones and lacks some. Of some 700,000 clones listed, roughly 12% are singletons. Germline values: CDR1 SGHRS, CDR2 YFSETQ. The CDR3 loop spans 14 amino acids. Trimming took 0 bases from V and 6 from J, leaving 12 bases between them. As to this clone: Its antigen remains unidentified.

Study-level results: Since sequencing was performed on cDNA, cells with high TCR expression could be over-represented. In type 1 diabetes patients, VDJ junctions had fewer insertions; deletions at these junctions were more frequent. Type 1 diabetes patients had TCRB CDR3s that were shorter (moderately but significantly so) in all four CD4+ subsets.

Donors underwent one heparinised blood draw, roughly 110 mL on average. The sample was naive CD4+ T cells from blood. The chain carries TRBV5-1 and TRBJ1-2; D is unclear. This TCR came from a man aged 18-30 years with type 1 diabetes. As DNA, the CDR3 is TGCGCCAGCAGCTTGGCCGGAGGCTCGGATGGCTACACCTTC. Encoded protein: CASSLAGGSDGYTF.